This passage covers 5 T cell receptor beta chains from one sample sequenced in a study of glioma-infiltrating T cells. Amplification of TCR alpha and beta CDR3 regions from RNA used iRepertoire nested multiplex PCR. A single record per CDR3 protein comes from TCRdb applying MiXCR to the multiplex PCR reads. Among 100,000 to 150,000 distinct CDR3 sequences listed, 24% were seen once. The specimen was glioma tissue, nonneoplastic brain tissue, or PBMCs (not recorded which). Receptors originate from a human donor with low-grade glioma or glioblastoma, undergoing nonglioma brain surgery, or in good health (not recorded which).

About this clonotype: With a much larger clone just one base away, this may be a read error. V usage is TRBV18 and J usage is TRBJ2-4; no reliable D call. Trimming removed 0 bases from V and 5 bases from J, with 11 bases in between. The CDR3 is 15 residues long. Germline values: CDR1 KGHSH, CDR2 LQKENI. The CDR3 here is CASSPPGSSENIQYF. CDR3 in DNA: TGTGCCAGCTCACCACCGGGAAGTTCCGAAAACATTCAGTACTTC.

The chain couples TRBV2 to TRBJ2-3; 8 bases map to TRBD2. The V segment lost 6 bases and the J segment 2 bases; nucleotides outside the gene matches: 10. The CDR3 is made up of 16 amino acids. The germline V gene encodes CDR1 SNHLY and CDR2 FYNNEI. Here the CDR3 reads CASRGFLAGTTDTQYF. The CDR3, as DNA: TGTGCCAGCAGGGGGTTCTTAGCGGGGACCACAGATACGCAGTATTTT. The full variable domain, rest sourced from reference TRBV2 and TRBJ2-3, is EPEVTQTPSHQVTQMGQEVILRCVPISNHLYFYWYRQILGQKVEFLVSFYNNEISEKSEIFDDQFSVERPDGSNFTLKIRSTKLEDSAMYFCASRGFLAGTTDTQYFGPGTRLTVL.

Many counts were recorded for this clonotype. The chain joins TRBV27 to TRBJ2-5; possibly TRBD2 for D (7 bases). There are 14 residues in the CDR3. Per the germline V gene, CDR1 is MNHEY and CDR2 is SMNVEV (reference sequence). The V end lost 6 bases, the J end lost 4 bases, and 15 bases lay between the germline ends. This chain's CDR3 is CASSRRRGRETQYF. The CDR3 bases are TGTGCCAGCAGCCGGCGGCGGGGGCGAGAGACCCAGTACTTC.

This clonotype has at least ten counts. V usage is TRBV7-2 and J usage is TRBJ1-4, with 7 bases lining up with TRBD1. Germline CDR1 is SGHTA and CDR2 is FQGNSA. There are 14 residues in the CDR3. V gave up 1 base and J gave up 5 bases; unmatched junction bases: 1. CDR3 sequence (DNA): TGTGCCAGCAGCTTAGAACAGGGGAATGAAAAACTGTTTTTT. Translated: CASSLEQGNEKLFF.

This clonotype was counted a few times. The genes are TRBV7-2 and TRBJ1-3; D is perhaps TRBD1 (5 bases). Germline V gene lookup returns CDR1 SGHTA and CDR2 FQGNSA. Trimming pared 3 bases from V and 0 bases from J, leaving 6 bases between. The CDR3 covers 14 residues. This CDR3 is CASSLQGSGNTIYF. CDR3 nucleotide sequence: TGTGCCAGCAGCTTGCAGGGCTCTGGAAACACCATATATTTT.